Shown below are 17 T cell receptor beta chains from a single sample sequenced in a study of monozygotic twins with cystic fibrosis (TCRdb year 2021). To prepare the library, the immunoSEQ multiplex PCR assay was applied. TCRdb provides this immuneACCESS table in a form limited to in-frame rearrangements. Some clones are lacking; in checked studies, under half of them reflect an unresolved V gene, and why the rest are absent is not known. Recorded for this sample are under 20,000 clones; about 90% of them occurred a single time. Clones ranked in the top ten supply around 1.5% of the sample. The sequencing sample was made of blood. The receptors come from a girl aged 2 to 10 with cystic fibrosis.

The genes are TRBV10-3 and TRBJ2-7; 11 bases fit TRBD2. CDR1 is ENHRY, CDR2 SYGVKD, per germline. Trimming removed 4 bases from V and 3 bases from J; junction bases left unmatched: 2. The CDR3 is made up of 14 amino acids. CDR3 residues: CAISGSGRDYEQYF. The CDR3 region has the DNA TGTGCCATCAGTGGTAGCGGGAGGGACTACGAGCAGTACTTC.

The chain couples TRBV6-5 to TRBJ2-3; TRBD2 is a possible D gene (6 bases). Germline CDR1 and CDR2: MNHEY and SVGAGI. Trimming shortened V by 6 bases and J by 6 bases, and 19 bases separated the two germline ends. The CDR3 covers 15 residues. CDR3 residues: CASRSTVWGTDTQYF. As DNA, the CDR3 is TGTGCCAGCAGGTCTACAGTGTGGGGGACTGATACGCAGTATTTT.

The gene calls are TRBV14 and TRBJ2-1; perhaps TRBD1 as D (7 bases). CDR1 and CDR2 (germline): SGHDN, FVKESK. The CDR3 has 18 residues. V dropped 0 bases and J dropped 4 bases, with 19 bases sitting between them. CDR3 protein: CASSQDMGRDSHYNEQFF. CDR3 coding DNA: TGTGCCAGCAGCCAAGATATGGGGCGGGACAGCCATTACAATGAGCAGTTCTTC.

This rearrangement joins TRBV2 to TRBJ1-4; TRBD1 is a possible D gene (6 bases). The V gene lost 6 bases and the J gene lost 8 bases, with 16 bases spanning the gap. The V gene's germline CDR1 is SNHLY and CDR2 FYNNEI. CDR3 length equals 14 residues. Written as DNA, the CDR3 is TGTGCCAGCAGCGTGGAGGTTGGGGGCGAAAAACTGTTTTTT. Translation gives CASSVEVGGEKLFF.

The rearrangement joins TRBV11-3 to TRBJ2-2; D gene unclear. Germline CDR1 SGHNT, CDR2 YENEEA. This CDR3 comprises 14 residues. V lost 0 bases to trimming and J lost 5 bases, with 7 bases between them. CDR3 loop: CASSLDASTGELFF. CDR3 coding DNA: TGTGCCAGCAGCTTAGATGCCAGTACCGGGGAGCTGTTTTTT.

This sequence joins TRBV4-1 and TRBJ1-2; D uncertain. The CDR3 runs 16 residues. CDR1 is MGHRA and CDR2 is YSYEKL in the germline V gene. V shed 0 bases and J shed 0 bases, with 11 bases lying between them. As DNA, the CDR3 is TGCGCCAGCAGCCAAGAAGCAGCAGTCACTAACTATGGCTACACCTTC. Protein product: CASSQEAAVTNYGYTF.

The chain combines TRBV12-5 with TRBJ2-5; D is unclear. Trimming pared 4 bases from V and 2 bases from J, leaving 2 bases between. This CDR3 is 11 amino acids long. CDR1 and CDR2 (germline): LGHNT, FRNRAP. CDR3 nucleotide sequence: TGTGCTAGTGGTTCACAAGAGACCCAGTACTTC. Its translation is CASGSQETQYF.

The chain has TRBV19 and TRBJ2-2; no firm D call. Germline V CDR1 and CDR2: LNHDA, SQIVND (reference sequence). V was clipped by 4 bases and J by 6 bases, with 9 bases between them. This CDR3 comprises 13 residues. The CDR3 nucleotides read TGTGCCAGTAGTACCCTTGTTTCCGGGGAGCTGTTTTTT. It codes for CASSTLVSGELFF. Variable domain in full (rest from reference TRBV19 and TRBJ2-2): DGGITQSPKYLFRKEGQNVTLSCEQNLNHDAMYWYRQDPGQGLRLIYYSQIVNDFQKGDIAEGYSVSREKKESFPLTVTSAQKNPTAFYLCASSTLVSGELFFGEGSRLTVL.

The chain has TRBV4-1 and TRBJ1-5; D unresolved. Trimming cost V 2 bases and J 7 bases, with 9 bases left between them. The V gene's germline CDR1 is MGHRA and CDR2 YSYEKL. The CDR3 runs 13 residues. The CDR3 is CASSQRTRQPQHF. The CDR3 DNA is TGCGCCAGCAGCCAAAGAACGCGCCAGCCCCAGCATTTT.

The chain couples TRBV30 to TRBJ1-6, with 8 nucleotides matching TRBD1. Germline assignment: CDR1 GTSNPN and CDR2 SVGIG (reference sequence). This CDR3 contains 17 residues. Trimming cost V 2 bases and J 10 bases; bases outside gene matches: 16. The CDR3 loop is CAWSRGQGSTGRSPLHF. The CDR3 region has the DNA TGTGCCTGGAGTCGCGGACAGGGATCAACCGGGAGGTCACCCCTCCACTTT.

The chain combines TRBV27 with TRBJ2-2; TRBD1 matches 7 bases. Trimming removed 0 bases from V and 7 bases from J; junction bases left unmatched: 8. CDR1 and CDR2 (germline): MNHEY, SMNVEV (reference sequence). This CDR3 spans 16 amino acids. CDR3: CASSLSVSGGNGELFF. The CDR3 DNA is TGTGCCAGCAGTTTATCGGTCTCAGGGGGAAACGGGGAGCTGTTTTTT.

The chain carries TRBV5-6 and TRBJ1-1; tentatively, D is TRBD1 (6 bases). Trimming took off 4 bases at V and 7 bases at J, with 14 bases between the two ends. The V gene's germline CDR1 is SGHDT and CDR2 YYEEEE. The CDR3 sequence is 13 residues long. The CDR3 region is CASSRGGPVEAFF. For the CDR3, the DNA is TGTGCCAGCAGCCGAGGGGGGCCGGTTGAAGCTTTCTTT.

The chain combines TRBV28 with TRBJ1-5; 7 bases line up with TRBD1. CDR1 and CDR2 (germline): MDHEN, SYDVKM. The V and J ends lost 2 bases and 6 bases, in that order; junction bases with no gene match: 1. The CDR3 is 13 amino acids. The chain's CDR3 is CASSLRGPQPQHF. In nucleotides, the CDR3 is TGTGCCAGCAGTTTAAGGGGGCCTCAGCCCCAGCATTTT.

The chain couples TRBV6-5 to TRBJ2-5; D is uncertain. The CDR3 consists of 13 residues. Per the germline V gene, CDR1 is MNHEY and CDR2 is SVGAGI. Trimming stripped 2 bases from V and 5 bases from J, with 9 bases between. The CDR3 sequence: CASSYMHRETQYF. CDR3 DNA: TGTGCCAGCAGTTACATGCATAGGGAGACCCAGTACTTC.

This clone was counted a few times. This chain connects TRBV19 to TRBJ1-1; a weak D match, TRBD1 (6 bases). The V end was cut by 2 bases, the J end by 1 base, with 11 bases between. Germline V lookup: CDR1 LNHDA, CDR2 SQIVND (reference sequence). The CDR3 length is 15 residues. CDR3 in DNA: TGTGCCAGTAGTATAATGACAGGTGGGAACACTGAAGCTTTCTTT. As protein: CASSIMTGGNTEAFF.

This chain connects TRBV15 to TRBJ1-2; the match to TRBD1 covers 7 bases. This CDR3 comprises 17 residues. Germline CDR1 is LNHNV and CDR2 is YYDKDF (reference sequence). The V gene end was trimmed by 2 bases and the J gene end by 1 base; junction bases not matched to a gene: 10. The CDR3 DNA is TGTGCCACCAGCAGAACCGCAAGGGACAGCTATAACTATGGCTACACCTTC. Translating it yields CATSRTARDSYNYGYTF.

V and J are TRBV7-9 and TRBJ1-5; D is undetermined. Germline V gene data show CDR1 as SEHNR and CDR2 as FQNEAQ (reference sequence). The length of the CDR3 is 13 residues. Trimming cost V 4 bases and J 4 bases, with 8 bases left between them. The CDR3 reads CASSSESNQPQHF. As DNA, the CDR3 is TGTGCCAGCAGCTCAGAATCAAATCAGCCCCAGCATTTT.